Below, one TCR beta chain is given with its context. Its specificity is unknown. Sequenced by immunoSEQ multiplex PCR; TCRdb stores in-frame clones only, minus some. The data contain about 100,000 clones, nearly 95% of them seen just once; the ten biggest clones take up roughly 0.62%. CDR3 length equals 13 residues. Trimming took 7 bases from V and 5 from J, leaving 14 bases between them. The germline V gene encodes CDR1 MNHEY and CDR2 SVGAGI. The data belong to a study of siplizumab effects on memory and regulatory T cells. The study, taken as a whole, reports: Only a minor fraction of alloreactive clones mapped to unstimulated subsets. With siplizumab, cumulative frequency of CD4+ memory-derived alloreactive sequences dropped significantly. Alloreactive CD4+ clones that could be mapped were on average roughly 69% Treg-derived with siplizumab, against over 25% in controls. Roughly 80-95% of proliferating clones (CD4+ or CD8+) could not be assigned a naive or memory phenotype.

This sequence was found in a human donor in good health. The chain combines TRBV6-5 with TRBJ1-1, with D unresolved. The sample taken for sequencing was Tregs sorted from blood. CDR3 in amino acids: CASTGLPGTEAFF. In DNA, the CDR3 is TGTGCCAGCACCGGTTTACCGGGGACTGAAGCTTTCTTT.